This T cell receptor (beta chain) was identified during a study of blood T cell repertoires in COVID-19. Per the authors' pipeline: Amplification from reference gene primers served as the basis for estimated nucleated cell counts. Only in-frame clones appear in the TCRdb table, and some are missing; sequencing was by immunoSEQ multiplex PCR. The DNA gave D and trimming, while V, J and clone size come from that table. The data hold under 200,000 clones, with just under 85% observed a single time. Trimming took 0 bases from V and 0 from J, leaving 6 bases between them. This CDR3 region has 15 residues. Germline-derived CDR1 and CDR2 are GTSNPN and SVGIG (reference sequence).

The chain uses TRBV30 and TRBJ2-6; D gene uncertain. The specimen was peripheral blood. The TCR sequence derives from a man aged 55 to 70 with COVID-19, enrolled during active disease. The CDR3 reads CAWSVLYSGANVLTF. The CDR3 DNA follows: TGTGCCTGGAGTGTGTTGTACTCTGGGGCCAACGTCCTGACTTTC.